The next 2 T cell receptor beta chains were all read from a single sample in a study of blood T cells in healthy people across ages. A second PCR, run for roughly 7 to 12 cycles, used a sample-barcoded 5' primer plus a J-beta primer mix. TCRdb passed the 5' RACE reads through MiXCR, listing each CDR3 protein once. Of 700,000 or so distinct CDR3 sequences in the sample, about 24% are singletons; the top ten hold 20% to 25%. Sequenced input: blood. The receptors shown here come from a man in his 70s in good health.

The J gene is TRBJ2-4, the V gene TRBV28; D not certain. Between the trimmed V and J ends, which lost 2 bases and 2 bases, there was a span of 7 bases. There are 14 residues in the CDR3. Germline CDR1 MDHEN, CDR2 SYDVKM. The CDR3 nucleotides read TGTGCCAGCAGTTTAAGGGTCCCCAAAAACATTCAGTACTTC. The encoded protein is CASSLRVPKNIQYF. Based on the CDR3 plus reference TRBV28 and TRBJ2-4, the full variable domain is DVKVTQSSRYLVKRTGEKVFLECVQDMDHENMFWYRQDPGLGLRLIYFSYDVKMKEKGDIPEGYSVSREKKERFSLILESASTNQTSMYLCASSLRVPKNIQYFGAGTRLSVL.

This rearrangement joins TRBV7-2 to TRBJ2-5; 14 nucleotides line up with TRBD2. This CDR3 is 16 amino acids long. The V and J ends lost 3 bases and 5 bases, in that order; junction bases with no gene match: 5. The germline CDR1 and CDR2 sequences are SGHTA and FQGNSA. CDR3 sequence: CASSFEGTSGSETQYF. CDR3 nucleotide sequence: TGTGCCAGCAGCTTTGAAGGGACTAGCGGGAGTGAGACCCAGTACTTC. The whole variable domain, remainder taken from reference TRBV7-2 and TRBJ2-5, is GAGVSQSPSNKVTEKGKDVELRCDPISGHTALYWYRQSLGQGLEFLIYFQGNSAPDKSGLPSDRFSAERTGGSVSTLTIQRTQQEDSAVYLCASSFEGTSGSETQYFGPGTRLLVL.